Below, 28 T cell receptor beta chains from the same sample are listed, as sequenced in a study of T cells in localized non-small cell lung cancer. Assay used: immunoSEQ multiplex PCR; TCRdb lists only in-frame clones, some missing. The data hold under 15,000 clones, with roughly 82% observed a single time. The specimen comprised peripheral blood, sampled before any cancer treatment. The receptors shown here come from an older male donor with stage I squamous cell lung carcinoma.

V and J are TRBV5-5 and TRBJ2-7; D might be TRBD2 (6 bases). The CDR3 runs to 16 residues. V lost 0 bases and J 7 bases, leaving 20 bases between the germline ends. Germline V gene sequence: CDR1 SGHKS, CDR2 YYEKEE (reference sequence). The CDR3: CASSLDSGPREREQYF. CDR3 in DNA: TGTGCCAGCAGCTTGGATTCGGGTCCTCGGGAGAGAGAGCAGTACTTC.

This clone appeared a few times. This sequence joins TRBV2 and TRBJ2-1; 11 bases align to TRBD2. With V trimmed by 3 bases and J by 8 bases, 6 bases remained unmatched. This CDR3 region has 15 residues. CDR1 and CDR2 from the germline V gene are SNHLY and FYNNEI. This CDR3 is CASSERLAGIYEQFF. The CDR3 DNA sequence: TGTGCCAGCAGTGAGAGACTAGCGGGAATATATGAGCAGTTCTTC.

The CDR3 reads CASSVAGGISGEQFF. In DNA, the CDR3 is TGTGCCAGCAGCGTAGCTGGCGGGATTAGTGGAGAGCAGTTCTTC. The chain links TRBV9 to TRBJ2-1; maybe TRBD2 (6 bases). The germline CDR1 and CDR2 sequences are SGDLS and YYNGEE. The length of the CDR3 is 15 residues. V was shortened by 0 bases and J by 10 bases, with 17 bases between the two germline ends. Full variable domain (missing parts from reference TRBV9 and TRBJ2-1): DSGVTQTPKHLITATGQRVTLRCSPRSGDLSVYWYQQSLDQGLQFLIQYYNGEERAKGNILERFSAQQFPDLHSELNLSSLELGDSALYFCASSVAGGISGEQFFGPGTRLTVL.

The chain couples TRBV30 to TRBJ1-1; D is undetermined. CDR1 GTSNPN and CDR2 SVGIG come from the germline V gene (reference sequence). The CDR3 runs 11 residues. Deletions cut 8 bases from V and 7 bases from J, with 14 bases between. CDR3 coding DNA: TGTGCCGCTCAAGCCGGTTTTGAAGCTTTCTTT. Its protein is CAAQAGFEAFF. The whole variable domain, filled in from reference TRBV30 and TRBJ1-1, reads SQTIHQWPATLVQPVGSPLSLECTVEGTSNPNLYWYRQAAGRGLQLLFYSVGIGQISSEVPQNLSASRPQDRQFILSSKKLLLSDSGFYLCAAQAGFEAFFGQGTRLTVV.

This chain uses TRBV5-1 with TRBJ2-7, with TRBD1 matching over 10 bases. With 0 bases clipped from V and 5 bases from J, the junction kept 8 bases outside the gene matches. The CDR3 sequence is 16 residues long. Germline lookup yields CDR1 SGHRS and CDR2 YFSETQ. CDR3 DNA sequence: TGCGCCAGCAGCTTGGGATGGGGACAGGGGATTAACGAGCAGTACTTC. It translates to CASSLGWGQGINEQYF.

The chain uses TRBV2 and TRBJ2-1; no clear D. The germline gives CDR1 SNHLY, CDR2 FYNNEI. The CDR3 has 15 amino acids. The V end lost 3 bases, the J end lost 9 bases, and 18 bases lay between the germline ends. The CDR3 loop is CASSDRENGKGEQFF. CDR3 nucleotide sequence: TGTGCCAGCAGTGACCGAGAGAACGGAAAGGGTGAGCAGTTCTTC.

This chain uses TRBV11-3 with TRBJ2-5; possibly TRBD1 for D (6 bases). The germline CDR1 and CDR2 sequences are SGHNT and YENEEA. The length of the CDR3 is 13 residues. Between the trimmed V and J ends, which lost 3 bases and 3 bases, there was a span of 8 bases. In DNA form, the CDR3 reads TGTGCCAGCAGCTTCGGGACAAAAGAGACCCAGTACTTC. Its protein product is CASSFGTKETQYF. Together with reference TRBV11-3 and TRBJ2-5, the CDR3 gives the full variable domain: EAGVVQSPRYKIIEKKQPVAFWCNPISGHNTLYWYLQNLGQGPELLIRYENEEAVDDSQLPKDRFSAERLKGVDSTLKIQPAELGDSAVYLCASSFGTKETQYFGPGTRLLVL.

V is TRBV30 and J is TRBJ1-2; D is unclear. V lost 0 bases, J lost 4 bases, and 6 bases lay in between. The germline CDR1 and CDR2 sequences are GTSNPN and SVGIG (reference sequence). CDR3 length: 12 residues. CDR3 bases: TGTGCCTGGAGTGTACGGGTCTATGGCTACACCTTC. Protein sequence: CAWSVRVYGYTF.

The chain employs TRBV19 and TRBJ1-5; 7 nucleotides match TRBD1. This CDR3 contains 13 residues. CDR1 is LNHDA, CDR2 SQIVND, per germline (reference sequence). Trimming removed 5 bases from V and 4 bases from J; junction bases left unmatched: 2. The CDR3 protein is CASSADRNQPQHF. The CDR3 region has the DNA TGTGCCAGTAGTGCGGACAGGAATCAGCCCCAGCATTTT.

The chain combines TRBV28 with TRBJ1-2; D possibly corresponds to TRBD1 (5 bases). The CDR3 runs to 15 residues. CDR1 is MDHEN, CDR2 SYDVKM, per germline. V was shortened by 0 bases and J by 3 bases, with 11 bases between the two germline ends. The CDR3 is CASSLWGVEDYGYTF. The CDR3 DNA is TGTGCCAGCAGTTTATGGGGGGTGGAAGACTATGGCTACACCTTC.

The chain couples TRBV5-6 to TRBJ2-1, with 12 bases aligning to TRBD2. Per germline, CDR1 SGHDT and CDR2 YYEEEE. Trimming at V came to 1 base and at J to 4 bases, leaving 3 bases not matched to a gene. The CDR3 length is 16 residues. The CDR3 sequence is CASSLRGTSGYNEQFF. The CDR3 DNA is TGTGCCAGCAGCTTGAGGGGGACTAGCGGGTACAATGAGCAGTTCTTC.

The chain has TRBV7-9 and TRBJ2-1, with D perhaps assigned TRBD1 or TRBD2 (5 bases each). Trimming cost V 8 bases and J 2 bases, with 13 bases left between them. Germline-derived CDR1 and CDR2 are SEHNR and FQNEAQ (reference sequence). The CDR3 loop spans 14 amino acids. This CDR3 is CASLAGATYNEQFF. The CDR3 DNA follows: TGTGCCAGCCTCGCCGGGGCTACCTACAATGAGCAGTTCTTC.

The chain carries TRBV1 and TRBJ2-5; TRBD2 is the table's D call and was not checked against the DNA. TRBV1 has pseudogene status. This CDR3 region has 20 residues. This CDR3 reads CTSSQGLTDPQLGDQETQYF. In DNA, the CDR3 is TGCACCAGCAGCCAGGGTCTCACTGATCCTCAACTAGGCGACCAAGAGACCCAGTACTTC.

The J gene is TRBJ2-1, the V gene TRBV18; 12 bases are shared with TRBD2. Trimming cost V 3 bases and J 7 bases; bases outside gene matches: 4. This CDR3 is built from 15 residues. CDR1 is KGHSH and CDR2 is LQKENI in the germline V gene. CDR3 coding DNA: TGTGCCAGCTCACCGGTCCTAGCGGGAGGGAATGAGCAGTTCTTC. Translating gives CASSPVLAGGNEQFF.

In its sample, this clone was seen a few times. The chain combines TRBV2 with TRBJ1-1, with 8 bases lining up with TRBD1. CDR1 SNHLY and CDR2 FYNNEI come from the germline V gene. Trimming took 4 bases from V and 4 from J; bases not matched to a gene: 5. This CDR3 contains 14 residues. For the CDR3, the DNA is TGTGCCAGCAGTGGGGCCGGGACAGGCACTGAAGCTTTCTTT. Translation: CASSGAGTGTEAFF.

This chain connects TRBV5-1 to TRBJ2-1; D is ambiguous. The CDR3 covers 15 residues. V was shortened by 0 bases and J by 2 bases, with 9 bases between the two germline ends. Per the germline V gene, CDR1 is SGHRS and CDR2 is YFSETQ. CDR3 in amino acids: CASSLVPGTYNEQFF. For the CDR3, the DNA is TGCGCCAGCAGCTTGGTTCCGGGCACCTACAATGAGCAGTTCTTC.

The J gene is TRBJ2-1, the V gene TRBV7-9, with 7 nucleotides matching TRBD1. With V trimmed by 3 bases and J by 13 bases, 18 bases remained unmatched. Germline V lookup: CDR1 SEHNR, CDR2 FQNEAQ (reference sequence). The CDR3 is made up of 16 amino acids. CDR3 bases: TGTGCCAGCAGCTTTAGCGCAGGGACAGTGGGTGGGTTACAGTTCTTC. This sequence encodes CASSFSAGTVGGLQFF.

This chain uses TRBV18 with TRBJ1-4; D remains unclear. CDR1 is KGHSH and CDR2 is LQKENI in the germline V gene. Trimming took 4 bases from V and 7 from J, leaving 7 bases between them. The CDR3 extends over 12 amino acids. CDR3 sequence: CASSRGVEKLFF. The CDR3 nucleotides are TGTGCCAGCTCACGGGGAGTTGAAAAACTGTTTTTT.

This clone occurred once. The chain couples TRBV5-1 to TRBJ2-5, with TRBD2 as a possible D gene (6 bases). The germline CDR1 and CDR2 sequences are SGHRS and YFSETQ. The CDR3 runs to 15 residues. Between the trimmed V and J ends, which lost 8 bases and 4 bases, there was a span of 21 bases. CDR3 amino acids: CASTTYLGGGETQYF. CDR3 DNA sequence: TGCGCCAGTACCACTTATTTGGGGGGAGGAGAGACCCAGTACTTC.

This chain links TRBV30 with TRBJ1-6, with 11 bases fitting TRBD1. This CDR3 is built from 12 residues. Germline CDR1 and CDR2: GTSNPN and SVGIG (reference sequence). V was pared by 4 bases and J by 13 bases, with 3 bases of the junction left unmatched. CDR3 DNA sequence: TGTGCCTGGACCCGGACAGGGGGCCCCCTCCACTTT. It specifies CAWTRTGGPLHF.

V gene TRBV14 combines with J gene TRBJ1-1; no clear D gene. V was pared by 1 base and J by 7 bases, with 7 bases between. CDR1 is SGHDN, CDR2 FVKESK, per germline. The CDR3 is 12 amino acids. CDR3 nucleotides: TGTGCCAGCAGCCAAGGGGCCGGTGAAGCTTTCTTT. Encoded protein: CASSQGAGEAFF.

V is TRBV4-1 and J is TRBJ2-2; no clear D gene. The V gene's germline CDR1 is MGHRA and CDR2 YSYEKL. Trimming removed 1 base from V and 4 bases from J, with 7 bases in between. CDR3 length equals 14 residues. CDR3 region: CASSQAVSTGELFF. Written as DNA, the CDR3 is TGCGCCAGCAGCCAAGCGGTGAGCACCGGGGAGCTGTTTTTT.

The chain combines TRBV5-4 with TRBJ2-3, with a tentative D call TRBD2 (5 bases). Looked up from germline, CDR1 is SGHNT and CDR2 is YYREEE (reference sequence). The CDR3 is 15 residues long. Deletions cut 2 bases from V and 5 bases from J, with 15 bases between. The DNA of the CDR3 is TGTGCCAGCAGCTTAGTGGGCCCGGCGGGAGATACGCAGTATTTT. Residues: CASSLVGPAGDTQYF.

CDR3 amino acids: CASRGTPQETQYF. In DNA form, the CDR3 reads TGCGCCAGCAGGGGGACACCGCAAGAGACCCAGTACTTC. The V gene is TRBV5-1, the J gene TRBJ2-5, with D maybe TRBD1 (6 bases). This CDR3 region has 13 residues. Germline CDR1 SGHRS, CDR2 YFSETQ. Trimming took off 5 bases at V and 2 bases at J, with 10 bases between the two ends.

CDR3 bases: TGTGCCAGCAGTTTGGAGCGGGGCACAGATACGCAGTATTTT. This encodes CASSLERGTDTQYF. V and J are TRBV28 and TRBJ2-3; D possibly corresponds to TRBD2 (6 bases). Germline V gives CDR1 MDHEN, CDR2 SYDVKM. V lost 3 bases and J 1 base, leaving 8 bases between the germline ends. The CDR3 loop spans 14 amino acids. Complete variable domain (other parts from reference TRBV28 and TRBJ2-3): DVKVTQSSRYLVKRTGEKVFLECVQDMDHENMFWYRQDPGLGLRLIYFSYDVKMKEKGDIPEGYSVSREKKERFSLILESASTNQTSMYLCASSLERGTDTQYFGPGTRLTVL.

This clone was detected once. The chain links TRBV6-6 to TRBJ2-1; TRBD2 is a possible D gene (6 bases). Germline V CDR1 and CDR2: MNHNY, SVGAGI (reference sequence). V was trimmed by 0 bases and J by 6 bases, leaving 12 bases between them. The length of the CDR3 is 15 residues. The CDR3 reads CASSYSSGGGNEQFF. CDR3 DNA: TGTGCCAGCAGTTACTCGAGTGGGGGAGGCAATGAGCAGTTCTTC.

The V and J genes are TRBV6-6 and TRBJ2-1, with 11 bases matching TRBD2. The CDR3 has 15 residues. V trimming: 6 bases; J trimming: 7 bases; junction bases outside the gene matches: 8. CDR1 is MNHNY, CDR2 SVGAGI, per germline (reference sequence). The CDR3 is CASRYTSGRENEQFF. CDR3 bases: TGTGCCAGCAGATACACTAGCGGGAGAGAAAATGAGCAGTTCTTC.

The chain combines TRBV7-8 with TRBJ1-1; weak D call: TRBD1 (6 bases). V dropped 0 bases and J dropped 8 bases, with 10 bases sitting between them. This CDR3 has 13 amino acids. Germline V CDR1 and CDR2: SGHVS, FQNEAQ. The CDR3 DNA reads TGTGCCAGCAGCTTAGCGGTGCAGGGGGAAGCTTTCTTT. This gives the protein CASSLAVQGEAFF.